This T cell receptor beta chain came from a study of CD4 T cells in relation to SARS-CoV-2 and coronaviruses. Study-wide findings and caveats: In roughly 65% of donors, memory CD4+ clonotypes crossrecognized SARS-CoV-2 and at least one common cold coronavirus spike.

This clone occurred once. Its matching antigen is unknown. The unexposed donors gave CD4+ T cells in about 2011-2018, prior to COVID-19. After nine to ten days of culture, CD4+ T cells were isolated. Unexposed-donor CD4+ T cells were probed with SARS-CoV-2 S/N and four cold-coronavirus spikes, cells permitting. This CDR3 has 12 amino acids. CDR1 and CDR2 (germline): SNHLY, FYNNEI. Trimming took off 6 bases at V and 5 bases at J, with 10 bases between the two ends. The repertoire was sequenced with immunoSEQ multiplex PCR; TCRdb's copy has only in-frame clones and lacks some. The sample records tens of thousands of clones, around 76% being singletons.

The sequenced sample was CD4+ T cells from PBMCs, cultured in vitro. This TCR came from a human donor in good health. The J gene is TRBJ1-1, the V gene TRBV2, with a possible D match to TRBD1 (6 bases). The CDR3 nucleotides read TGTGCCAGCAGAGCAGGGGTGACTGAAGCTTTCTTT. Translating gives CASRAGVTEAFF.